This TCR beta chain emerged from a study of blood T cells in healthy people across ages. The CDR3 spans 14 residues. V dropped 5 bases and J dropped 9; count of bases not matched to a gene: 4. PCR was performed a second time for 7 to 11 cycles using a sample-barcoded 5' primer and a J-beta primer mix. Each CDR3 protein gets one entry after TCRdb re-called the 5' RACE reads with MiXCR. Among hundreds of thousands of distinct CDR3 sequences listed, around two fifths were seen once. The source material was blood. The chain links TRBV12-3 or TRBV12-4 to TRBJ2-1; TRBD2 aligns across 13 bases. The TCR originated in a man aged 55 to 70 in good health. DNA of the CDR3: TGTGCCAGCAGTCAAGGACTAGCGGGGGTTGAGCAGTTCTTC. This codes for CASSQGLAGVEQFF.